There are a few counts of the clone carrying this T cell receptor (beta chain). The ends were cut back, 4 bases at V and 6 bases at J, with 9 bases in the middle. CDR1 and CDR2 (germline): GTSNPN, SVGIG (reference sequence). The CDR3 sequence is 12 residues long. The entry originates in a study of T cells in Graves' hyperthyroidism and ophthalmopathy. Amplification of TCR beta CDR3 regions used RNA as the template. With the HTBI primer set, the TCR CDR3 went through a first round of RT-PCR. TCRdb called the multiplex PCR reads again in MiXCR, with one record for every CDR3 protein. There are over 700,000 distinct CDR3 sequences in the sample; about 35% occur only once, and roughly 30% lies in the top ten.

The rearrangement joins TRBV30 to TRBJ1-4; D remains ambiguous. Sequencing was carried out using blood. This clonotype originated in a middle-aged woman with Graves' hyperthyroidism. CDR3 nucleotide sequence: TGTGCCTGGATTAGGACGGATGAAAAACTGTTTTTT. It yields the protein CAWIRTDEKLFF.